This T cell receptor beta chain emerged from a study of regulatory T cells in long-lasting Graves disease. Specified time point: persistent/refractory GD, antithyroid drugs over 5 years with positive TRAb. Construction of the TCR library relied on RNA isolated from PBMCs. The authors diagnosed Graves' disease using American Thyroid Association guidelines. Study conclusions and caveats: Persistent disease was characterized by preferential usage of TRBV28, TRBJ1-2 and TRBJ2-5. The study found lower TCR diversity in persistent Graves' patients than in newly diagnosed ones. The study found persistent patients shared more public clonotypes (roughly 2,500) than new patients (roughly 880).

About this clonotype: Its specificity is unknown.

Investigators prepared the TCR beta libraries by applying iRepertoire HTBI primers and Arm-PCR of CDR3 regions. TCRdb fed the multiplex PCR reads into MiXCR, producing one record per CDR3 protein. The table includes 450,000 or so distinct CDR3 sequences, around 21% detected once. The CDR3 sequence is 15 residues long. J gave up 3 bases and V 6 bases, and 8 bases lay outside the gene matches. The germline CDR1 and CDR2 sequences are LGHDT and YNNKEL (reference sequence). The sample consisted of peripheral blood mononuclear cells (PBMCs), taken when the disease was refractory, from a patient treated with antithyroid drugs. The receptor comes from a female donor with Graves disease. The V call is TRBV3-1, the J call TRBJ2-7; the match to TRBD1 covers 10 bases. The chain's CDR3 is CASSLTRDRGYEQYF. CDR3 in DNA: TGTGCCAGCAGTCTAACCCGGGACAGGGGCTACGAGCAGTACTTC.